This TCR beta chain emerged from a study of control samples from healthy donors and cancer patients. Measured with immunoSEQ multiplex PCR; TCRdb has only the in-frame clones, and not every one. The sample has 150,000 or so clones; 85% to 95% are singletons. This CDR3 has 12 residues. V lost 3 bases and J 8 bases, leaving 8 bases between the germline ends. This TCR came from a man in his sixties with colorectal cancer. The sequencing sample was made of PBMCs. V and J are TRBV12-3 or TRBV12-4 and TRBJ2-1; D remains ambiguous. CDR3 sequence (DNA): TGTGCCAGCAGTTTCAGTGGAGATGAGCAGTTCTTC. Amino acid sequence: CASSFSGDEQFF.